This T cell receptor (beta chain) stems from a study of T cell repertoires in cytomegalovirus infection. Study summary: Matching HLA type, along with CMV infection, was indicated by public TCR beta signatures. Study conclusions and caveats: Ex vivo responses were dominated by HLA-C-restricted CMV-specific TCR beta clonotypes. Cumulative frequency of public TCR beta families picked out carriers of CMV plus the relevant HLA.

In its sample, this clonotype was seen a few times. The antigen is undetermined. TCRdb re-called the reads through MiXCR, storing one row per CDR3 protein. This sample yields about 360,000 distinct CDR3 sequences, of which 15% to 20% are seen a single time; around 10% belongs to the top ten. V was shortened by 5 bases and J by 4 bases, with 9 bases between the two germline ends. CDR1 is GTSNPN, CDR2 SVGIG, per germline (reference sequence). This CDR3 is 12 amino acids long. Material: PBMCs. The sequence was collected from a human donor in good health (CMV status not recorded). Some clones in this sample may be carry-over from other donors' samples. J is TRBJ1-3 and V is TRBV30, with D perhaps matching TRBD1 (5 bases). In nucleotides, the CDR3 is TGTGCCTGGTTGACAGACGGAAACACCATATATTTT. It encodes CAWLTDGNTIYF.